This TCR beta chain comes out of a study of cytomegalovirus exposure and HLA in healthy donors. Findings and caveats of the study: The majority of CMV-associated TCR beta chains were reported as apparently HLA-restricted in a later analysis. Reports indicate that TCR beta sequences accurately predicted the HLA-A and HLA-B alleles of most subjects.

With V trimmed by 5 bases and J by 3 bases, 7 bases remained unmatched. The CDR3 has 14 residues. Germline V CDR1 and CDR2: SQVTM, ANQGSEA. This PCR relied on a set of 60 Vbeta primers and 13 Jbeta primers. Using immunoSEQ multiplex PCR, the repertoire was profiled, and TCRdb retains in-frame clones only, with some absent. The sample lists 190,000 or so clones, roughly 87% occurring once. Worth noting for this clone: What it recognizes is unknown.

The sequencing sample was made of PBMCs. The receptor was isolated from a man aged 45-60 years in good health and CMV-seronegative. The chain employs TRBV29-1 and TRBJ2-4; 7 positions agree with TRBD1. CDR3 region: CSVRTGQGKNIQYF. In DNA form, the CDR3 reads TGCAGCGTTCGGACAGGTCAGGGCAAAAACATTCAGTACTTC. Based on the CDR3 plus reference TRBV29-1 and TRBJ2-4, the full variable domain is SAVISQKPSRDICQRGTSLTIQCQVDSQVTMMFWYRQQPGQSLTLIATANQGSEATYESGFVIDKFPISRPNLTFSTLTVSNMSPEDSSIYLCSVRTGQGKNIQYFGAGTRLSVL.